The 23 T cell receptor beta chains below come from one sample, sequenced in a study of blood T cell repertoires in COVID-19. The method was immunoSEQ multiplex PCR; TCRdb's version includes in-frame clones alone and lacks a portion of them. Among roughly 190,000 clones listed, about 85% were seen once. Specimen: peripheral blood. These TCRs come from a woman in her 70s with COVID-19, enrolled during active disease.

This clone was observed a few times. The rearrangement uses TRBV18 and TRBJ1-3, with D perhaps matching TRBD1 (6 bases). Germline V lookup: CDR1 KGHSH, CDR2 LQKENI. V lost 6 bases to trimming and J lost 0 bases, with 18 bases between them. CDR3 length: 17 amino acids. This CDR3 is CASSPGQLTTSGNTIYF. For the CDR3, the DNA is TGTGCCAGCTCCCCAGGACAGCTAACGACCTCTGGAAACACCATATATTTT. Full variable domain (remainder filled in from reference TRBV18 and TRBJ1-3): NAGVMQNPRHLVRRRGQEARLRCSPMKGHSHVYWYRQLPEEGLKFMVYLQKENIIDESGMPKERFSAEFPKEGPSILRIQQVVRGDSAAYFCASSPGQLTTSGNTIYFGEGSWLTVV.

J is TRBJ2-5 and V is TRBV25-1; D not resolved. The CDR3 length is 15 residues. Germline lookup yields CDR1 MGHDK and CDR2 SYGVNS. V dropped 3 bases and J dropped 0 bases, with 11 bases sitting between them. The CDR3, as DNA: TGTGCCAGCAGTGATATTAGGAGATACCAAGAGACCCAGTACTTC. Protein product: CASSDIRRYQETQYF.

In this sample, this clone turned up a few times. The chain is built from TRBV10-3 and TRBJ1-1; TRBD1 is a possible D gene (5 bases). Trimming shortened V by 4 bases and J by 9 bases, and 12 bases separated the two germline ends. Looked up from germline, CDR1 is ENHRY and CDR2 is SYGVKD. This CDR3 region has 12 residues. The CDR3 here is CAISATASKAFF. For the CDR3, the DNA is TGTGCCATCAGTGCGACAGCGTCGAAAGCTTTCTTT.

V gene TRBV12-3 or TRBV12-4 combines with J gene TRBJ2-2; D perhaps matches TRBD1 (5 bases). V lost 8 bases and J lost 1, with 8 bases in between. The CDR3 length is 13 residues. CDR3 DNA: TGTGCCAGCGGGGCAGGGAACACCGGGGAGCTGTTTTTT. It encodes CASGAGNTGELFF.

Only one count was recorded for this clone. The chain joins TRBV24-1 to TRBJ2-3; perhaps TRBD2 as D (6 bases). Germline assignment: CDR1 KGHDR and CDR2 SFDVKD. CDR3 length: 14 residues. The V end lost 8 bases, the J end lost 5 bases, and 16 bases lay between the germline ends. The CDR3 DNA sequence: TGTGCCACCAAGGGTAACAGCGGGCAAGATACGCAGTATTTT. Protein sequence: CATKGNSGQDTQYF.

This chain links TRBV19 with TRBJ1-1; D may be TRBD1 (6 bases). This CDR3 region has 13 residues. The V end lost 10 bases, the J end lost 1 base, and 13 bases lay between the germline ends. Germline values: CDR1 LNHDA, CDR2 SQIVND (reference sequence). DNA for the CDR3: TGTGCCACCTTAGGGGGGGCGAACACTGAAGCTTTCTTT. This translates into CATLGGANTEAFF. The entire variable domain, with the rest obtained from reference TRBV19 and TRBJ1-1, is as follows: DGGITQSPKYLFRKEGQNVTLSCEQNLNHDAMYWYRQDPGQGLRLIYYSQIVNDFQKGDIAEGYSVSREKKESFPLTVTSAQKNPTAFYLCATLGGANTEAFFGQGTRLTVV.

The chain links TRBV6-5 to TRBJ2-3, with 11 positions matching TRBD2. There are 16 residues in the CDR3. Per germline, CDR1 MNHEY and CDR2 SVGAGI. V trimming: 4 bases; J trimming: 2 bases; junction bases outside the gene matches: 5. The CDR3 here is CASSSLAGGLTDTQYF. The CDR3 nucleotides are TGTGCCAGCAGTTCTCTAGCGGGGGGCCTCACAGATACGCAGTATTTT.

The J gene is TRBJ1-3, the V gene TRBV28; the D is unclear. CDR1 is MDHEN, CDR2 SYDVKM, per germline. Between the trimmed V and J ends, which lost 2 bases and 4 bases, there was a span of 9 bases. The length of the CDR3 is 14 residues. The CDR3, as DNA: TGTGCCAGCAGTTTAGGGAGCCCGGGAAACACCATATATTTT. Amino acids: CASSLGSPGNTIYF.

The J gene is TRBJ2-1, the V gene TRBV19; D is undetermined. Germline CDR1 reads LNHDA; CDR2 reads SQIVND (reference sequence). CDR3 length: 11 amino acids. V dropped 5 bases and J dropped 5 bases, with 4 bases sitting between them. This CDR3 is CASSRDNEQFF. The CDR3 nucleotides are TGTGCCAGTAGTCGTGACAATGAGCAGTTCTTC.

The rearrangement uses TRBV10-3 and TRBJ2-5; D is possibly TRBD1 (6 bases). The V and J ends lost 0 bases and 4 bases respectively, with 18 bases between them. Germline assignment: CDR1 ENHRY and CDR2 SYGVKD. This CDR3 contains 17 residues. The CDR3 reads CAISESGADRTGETQYF. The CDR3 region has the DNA TGTGCCATCAGTGAGTCGGGAGCGGACAGAACAGGAGAGACCCAGTACTTC.

CDR3 protein: CASGQGTSPLHF. For the CDR3, the DNA is TGTGCCTCCGGACAGGGCACCTCACCCCTCCACTTT. The rearrangement joins TRBV30 to TRBJ1-6; 8 nucleotides line up with TRBD1. Trimming cost V 7 bases and J 10 bases; bases outside gene matches: 6. CDR3 length: 12 amino acids. The germline gives CDR1 GTSNPN, CDR2 SVGIG (reference sequence).

CDR3 in DNA: TGCAGCGTGGCGACTAGCGGGAGGGGTGGGGAGTTCTTC. Its protein is CSVATSGRGGEFF. The chain is built from TRBV29-1 and TRBJ2-1, with 14 bases fitting TRBD2. Trimming took 6 bases from V and 14 from J; bases not matched to a gene: 9. There are 13 residues in the CDR3. Germline V gene lookup returns CDR1 SQVTM and CDR2 ANQGSEA.

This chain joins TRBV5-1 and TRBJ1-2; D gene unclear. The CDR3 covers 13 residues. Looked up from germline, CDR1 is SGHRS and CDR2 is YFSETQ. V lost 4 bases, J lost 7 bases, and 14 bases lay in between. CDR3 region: CASSLTATAGYTF. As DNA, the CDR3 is TGCGCCAGCAGCCTCACAGCAACAGCTGGCTACACCTTC.

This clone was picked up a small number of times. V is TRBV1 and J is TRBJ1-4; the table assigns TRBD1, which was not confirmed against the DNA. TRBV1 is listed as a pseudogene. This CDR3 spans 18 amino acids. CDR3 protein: CTSSQKRRQGVANEKLFF. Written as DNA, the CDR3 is TGCACCAGCAGCCAAAAAAGGAGACAGGGGGTAGCTAATGAAAAACTGTTTTTT.

Written as DNA, the CDR3 is TGCGCCAGCAGGGAGGGGGCGAAGCAGTACTTC. This gives the protein CASREGAKQYF. The chain joins TRBV5-1 to TRBJ2-7, with D perhaps TRBD1 (7 bases). The CDR3 runs to 11 residues. V lost 5 bases and J lost 8, with 11 bases in between. Germline V gene sequence: CDR1 SGHRS, CDR2 YFSETQ.

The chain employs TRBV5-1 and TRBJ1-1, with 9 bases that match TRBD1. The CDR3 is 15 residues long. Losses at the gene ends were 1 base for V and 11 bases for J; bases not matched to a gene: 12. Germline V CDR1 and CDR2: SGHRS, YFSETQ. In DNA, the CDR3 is TGCGCCAGCAGCTTGTGGTCAACAGGGGGCGAAACTGCTTTCTTT. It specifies CASSLWSTGGETAFF. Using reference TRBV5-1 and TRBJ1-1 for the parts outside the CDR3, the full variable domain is KAGVTQTPRYLIKTRGQQVTLSCSPISGHRSVSWYQQTPGQGLQFLFEYFSETQRNKGNFPGRFSGRQFSNSRSEMNVSTLELGDSALYLCASSLWSTGGETAFFGQGTRLTVV.

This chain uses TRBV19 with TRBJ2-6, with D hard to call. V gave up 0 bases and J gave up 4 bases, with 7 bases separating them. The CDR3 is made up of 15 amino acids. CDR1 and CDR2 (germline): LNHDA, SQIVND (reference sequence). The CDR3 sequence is CASSIDRRGANVLTF. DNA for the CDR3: TGTGCCAGTAGTATAGACAGGCGAGGGGCCAACGTCCTGACTTTC.

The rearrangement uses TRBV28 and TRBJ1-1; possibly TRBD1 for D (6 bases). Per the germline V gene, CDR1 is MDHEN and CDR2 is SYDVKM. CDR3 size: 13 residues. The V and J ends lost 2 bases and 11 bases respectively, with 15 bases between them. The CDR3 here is CASSLQQGLRAFF. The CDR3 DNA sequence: TGTGCCAGCAGTTTACAACAGGGATTACGGGCTTTCTTT. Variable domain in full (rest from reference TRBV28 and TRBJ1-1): DVKVTQSSRYLVKRTGEKVFLECVQDMDHENMFWYRQDPGLGLRLIYFSYDVKMKEKGDIPEGYSVSREKKERFSLILESASTNQTSMYLCASSLQQGLRAFFGQGTRLTVV.

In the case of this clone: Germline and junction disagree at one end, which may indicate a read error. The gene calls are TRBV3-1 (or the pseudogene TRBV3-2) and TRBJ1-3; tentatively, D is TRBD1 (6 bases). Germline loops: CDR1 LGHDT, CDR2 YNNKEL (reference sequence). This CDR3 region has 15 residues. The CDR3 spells CASSTTGGAGSTIYF. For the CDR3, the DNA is TGTGCCAGCAGCACGACAGGTGGGGCTGGAAGCACCATATATTTT.

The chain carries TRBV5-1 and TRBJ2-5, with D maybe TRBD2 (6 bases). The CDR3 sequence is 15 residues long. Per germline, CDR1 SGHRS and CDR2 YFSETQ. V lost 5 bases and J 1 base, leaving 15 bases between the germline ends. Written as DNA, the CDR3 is TGCGCCAGCAGGCGCGCGGGAACAACCCAAGAGACCCAGTACTTC. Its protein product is CASRRAGTTQETQYF.

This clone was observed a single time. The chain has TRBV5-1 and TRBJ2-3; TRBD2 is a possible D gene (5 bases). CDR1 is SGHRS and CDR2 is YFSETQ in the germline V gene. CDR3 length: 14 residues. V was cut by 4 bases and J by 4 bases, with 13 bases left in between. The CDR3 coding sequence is TGCGCCAGCAGCCAGGACTTGGCTGCAGATACGCAGTATTTT. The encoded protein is CASSQDLAADTQYF.

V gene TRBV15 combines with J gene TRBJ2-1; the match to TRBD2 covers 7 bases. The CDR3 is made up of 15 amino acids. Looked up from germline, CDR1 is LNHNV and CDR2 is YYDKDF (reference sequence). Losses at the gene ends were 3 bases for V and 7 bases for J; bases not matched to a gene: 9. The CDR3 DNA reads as TGTGCCACCAGCAGCGCGCGCGGGAGAAGTAATGAGCAGTTCTTC. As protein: CATSSARGRSNEQFF.

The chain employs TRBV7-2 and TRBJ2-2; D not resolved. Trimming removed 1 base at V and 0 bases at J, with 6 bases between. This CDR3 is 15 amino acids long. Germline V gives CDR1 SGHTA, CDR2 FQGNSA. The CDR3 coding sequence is TGTGCCAGCAGCTTAGAAGCCTCGAACACCGGGGAGCTGTTTTTT. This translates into CASSLEASNTGELFF.